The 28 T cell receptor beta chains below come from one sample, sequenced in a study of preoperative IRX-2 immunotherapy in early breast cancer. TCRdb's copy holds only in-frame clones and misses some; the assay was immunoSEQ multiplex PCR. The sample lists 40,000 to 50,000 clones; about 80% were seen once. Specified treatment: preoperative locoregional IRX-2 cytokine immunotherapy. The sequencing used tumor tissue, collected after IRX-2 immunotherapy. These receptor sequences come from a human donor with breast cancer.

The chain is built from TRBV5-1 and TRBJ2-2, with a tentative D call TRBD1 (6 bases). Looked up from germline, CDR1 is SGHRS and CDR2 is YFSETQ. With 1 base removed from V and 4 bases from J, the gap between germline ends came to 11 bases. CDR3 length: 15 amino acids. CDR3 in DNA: TGCGCCAGCAGCTTGTTGGGGGCGGCCACCGGGGAGCTGTTTTTT. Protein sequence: CASSLLGAATGELFF.

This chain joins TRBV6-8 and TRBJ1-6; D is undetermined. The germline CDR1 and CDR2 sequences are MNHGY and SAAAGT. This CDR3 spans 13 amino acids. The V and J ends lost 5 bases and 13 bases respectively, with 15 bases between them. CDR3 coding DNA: TGTGCCAGCAGTGATCCGGCGGAGAGGCCCCTCCACTTT. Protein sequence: CASSDPAERPLHF.

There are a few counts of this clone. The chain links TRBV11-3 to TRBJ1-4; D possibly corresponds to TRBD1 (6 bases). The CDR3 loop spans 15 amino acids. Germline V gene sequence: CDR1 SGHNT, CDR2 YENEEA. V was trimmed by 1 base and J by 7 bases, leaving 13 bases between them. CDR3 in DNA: TGTGCCAGCAGCTTAGGGACAGCTAATGGTGAAAAACTGTTTTTT. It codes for CASSLGTANGEKLFF.

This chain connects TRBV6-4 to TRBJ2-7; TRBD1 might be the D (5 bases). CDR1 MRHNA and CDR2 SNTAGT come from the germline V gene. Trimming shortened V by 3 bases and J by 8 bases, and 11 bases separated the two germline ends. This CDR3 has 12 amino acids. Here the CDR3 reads CASSEHGAQQYF. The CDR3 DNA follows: TGTGCCAGCAGTGAACATGGGGCACAGCAGTACTTC.

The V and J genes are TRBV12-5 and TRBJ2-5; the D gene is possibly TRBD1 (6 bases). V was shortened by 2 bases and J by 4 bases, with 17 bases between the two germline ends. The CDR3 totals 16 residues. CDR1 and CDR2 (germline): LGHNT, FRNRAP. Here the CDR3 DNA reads TGTGCTAGTGGTTTGTCGAGGGTAGGGACAATAGAGACCCAGTACTTC. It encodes CASGLSRVGTIETQYF.

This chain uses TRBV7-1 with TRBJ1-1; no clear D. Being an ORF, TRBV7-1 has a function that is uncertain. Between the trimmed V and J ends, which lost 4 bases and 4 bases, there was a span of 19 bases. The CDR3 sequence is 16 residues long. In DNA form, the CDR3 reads TGTGCCAGCAGCTTAGGGAGTATCAGCGGGAGCACTGAAGCTTTCTTT. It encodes CASSLGSISGSTEAFF.

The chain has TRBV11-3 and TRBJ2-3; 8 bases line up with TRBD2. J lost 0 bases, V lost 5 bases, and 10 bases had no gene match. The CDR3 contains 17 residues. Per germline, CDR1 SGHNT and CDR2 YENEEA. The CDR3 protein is CASSQVKASGSTDTQYF. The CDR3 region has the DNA TGTGCCAGCAGCCAAGTGAAGGCTAGCGGGAGCACAGATACGCAGTATTTT.

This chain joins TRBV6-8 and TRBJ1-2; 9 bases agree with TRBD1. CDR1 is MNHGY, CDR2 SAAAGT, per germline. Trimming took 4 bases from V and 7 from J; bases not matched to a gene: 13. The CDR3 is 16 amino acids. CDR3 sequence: CASSFSDRGASFGYTF. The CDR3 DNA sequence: TGTGCCAGCAGTTTCTCGGACAGGGGCGCGTCGTTTGGCTACACCTTC.

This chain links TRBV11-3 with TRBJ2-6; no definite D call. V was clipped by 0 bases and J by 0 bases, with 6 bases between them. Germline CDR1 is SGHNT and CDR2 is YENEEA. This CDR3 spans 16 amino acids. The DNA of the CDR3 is TGTGCCAGCAGCTTAGACAGGCCCTCTGGGGCCAACGTCCTGACTTTC. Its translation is CASSLDRPSGANVLTF.

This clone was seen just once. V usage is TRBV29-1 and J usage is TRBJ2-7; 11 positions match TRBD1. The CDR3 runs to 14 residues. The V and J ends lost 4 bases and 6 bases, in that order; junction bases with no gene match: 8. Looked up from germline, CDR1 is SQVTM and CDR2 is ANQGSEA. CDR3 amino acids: CSVAGTGGGGEQYF. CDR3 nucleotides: TGCAGCGTTGCCGGGACAGGGGGAGGAGGCGAGCAGTACTTC.

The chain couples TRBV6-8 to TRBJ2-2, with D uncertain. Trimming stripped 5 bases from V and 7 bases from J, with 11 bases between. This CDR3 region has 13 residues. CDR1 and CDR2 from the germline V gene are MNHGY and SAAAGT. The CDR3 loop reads CASSRIQSGELFF. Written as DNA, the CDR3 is TGTGCCAGCAGTCGAATACAGAGCGGGGAGCTGTTTTTT.

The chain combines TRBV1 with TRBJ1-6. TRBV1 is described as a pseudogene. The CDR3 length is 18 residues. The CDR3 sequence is CTSSQVVPRPKGNSPLHF. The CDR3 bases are TGCACCAGCAGCCAAGTGGTCCCTCGCCCAAAAGGGAATTCACCCCTCCACTTT.

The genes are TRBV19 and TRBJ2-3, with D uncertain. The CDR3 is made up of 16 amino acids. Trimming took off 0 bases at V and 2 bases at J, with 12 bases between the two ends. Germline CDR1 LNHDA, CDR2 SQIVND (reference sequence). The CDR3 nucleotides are TGTGCCAGTAGTATAGATCCCTACCGCGCCACAGATACGCAGTATTTT. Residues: CASSIDPYRATDTQYF.

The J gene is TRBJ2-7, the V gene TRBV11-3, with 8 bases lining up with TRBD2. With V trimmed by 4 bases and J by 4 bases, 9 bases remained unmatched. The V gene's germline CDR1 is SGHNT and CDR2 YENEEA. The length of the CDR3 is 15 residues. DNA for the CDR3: TGTGCCAGCAGCTGGATCAGCGGGAGTGAGTACGAGCAGTACTTC. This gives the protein CASSWISGSEYEQYF.

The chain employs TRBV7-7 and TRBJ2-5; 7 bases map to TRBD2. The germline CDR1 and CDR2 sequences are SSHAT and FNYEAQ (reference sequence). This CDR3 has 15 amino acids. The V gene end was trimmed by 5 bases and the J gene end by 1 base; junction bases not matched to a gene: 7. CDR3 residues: CASSTRASGQETQYF. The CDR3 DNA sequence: TGTGCCAGCAGCACAAGGGCTAGCGGCCAAGAGACCCAGTACTTC.

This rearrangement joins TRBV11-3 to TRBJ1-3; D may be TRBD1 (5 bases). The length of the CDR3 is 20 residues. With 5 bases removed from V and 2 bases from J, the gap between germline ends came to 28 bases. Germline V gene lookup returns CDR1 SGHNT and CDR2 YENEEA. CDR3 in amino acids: CASSPRTQGLGEGTGNTIYF. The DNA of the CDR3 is TGTGCCAGCAGCCCTCGGACTCAGGGTCTGGGGGAAGGAACTGGAAACACCATATATTTT.

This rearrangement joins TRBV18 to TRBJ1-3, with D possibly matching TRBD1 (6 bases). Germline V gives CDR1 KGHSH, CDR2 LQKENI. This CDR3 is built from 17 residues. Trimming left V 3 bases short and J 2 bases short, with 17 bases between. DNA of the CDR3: TGTGCCAGCTCACCCGCCGCCTTTCCAGGGGCTGGAAACACCATATATTTT. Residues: CASSPAAFPGAGNTIYF. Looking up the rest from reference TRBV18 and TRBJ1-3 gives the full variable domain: NAGVMQNPRHLVRRRGQEARLRCSPMKGHSHVYWYRQLPEEGLKFMVYLQKENIIDESGMPKERFSAEFPKEGPSILRIQQVVRGDSAAYFCASSPAAFPGAGNTIYFGEGSWLTVV.

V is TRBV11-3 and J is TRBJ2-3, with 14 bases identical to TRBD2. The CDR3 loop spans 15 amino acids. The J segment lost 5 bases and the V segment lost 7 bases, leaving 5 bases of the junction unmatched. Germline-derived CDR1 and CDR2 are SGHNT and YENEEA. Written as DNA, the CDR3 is TGTGCCAGCAACCGACTAGCGGGAGGGATAGATACGCAGTATTTT. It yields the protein CASNRLAGGIDTQYF.

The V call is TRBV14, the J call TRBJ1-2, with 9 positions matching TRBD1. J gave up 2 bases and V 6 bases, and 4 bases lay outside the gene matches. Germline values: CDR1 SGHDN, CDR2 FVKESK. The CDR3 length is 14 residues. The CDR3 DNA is TGTGCCAGCAGACTCGGACAGGGGAACTATGGCTACACCTTC. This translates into CASRLGQGNYGYTF.

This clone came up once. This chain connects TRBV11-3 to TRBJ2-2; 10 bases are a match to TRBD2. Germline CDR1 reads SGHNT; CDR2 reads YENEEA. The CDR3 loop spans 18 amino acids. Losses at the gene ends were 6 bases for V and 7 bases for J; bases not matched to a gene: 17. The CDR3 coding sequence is TGTGCCAGCAGACAAAGGCCCGGACTAGCGGCTGTTGGCGGGGAGCTGTTTTTT. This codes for CASRQRPGLAAVGGELFF.

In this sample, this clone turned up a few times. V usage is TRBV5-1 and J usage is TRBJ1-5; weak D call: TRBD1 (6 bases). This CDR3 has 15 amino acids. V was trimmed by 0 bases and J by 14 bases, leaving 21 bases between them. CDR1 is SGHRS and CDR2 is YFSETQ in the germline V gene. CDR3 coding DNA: TGCGCCAGCAGCTTGGACGGAAGGACAGTGGCCCCGAAGCATTTT. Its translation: CASSLDGRTVAPKHF.

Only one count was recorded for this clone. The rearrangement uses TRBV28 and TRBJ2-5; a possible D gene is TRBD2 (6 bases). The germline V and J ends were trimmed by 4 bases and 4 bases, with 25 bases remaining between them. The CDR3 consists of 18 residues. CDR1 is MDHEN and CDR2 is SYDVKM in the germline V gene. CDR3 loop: CASSSTSWYLASRETQYF. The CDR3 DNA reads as TGTGCCAGCAGTTCCACAAGTTGGTACCTAGCGAGTAGAGAGACCCAGTACTTC.

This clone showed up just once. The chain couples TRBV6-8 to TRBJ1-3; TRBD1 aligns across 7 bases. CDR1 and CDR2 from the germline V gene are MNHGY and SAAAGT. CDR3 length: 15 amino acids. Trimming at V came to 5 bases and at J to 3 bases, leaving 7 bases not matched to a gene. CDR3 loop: CASSRDRAGGNTIYF. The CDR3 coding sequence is TGTGCCAGCAGTCGTGACAGGGCGGGTGGAAACACCATATATTTT.

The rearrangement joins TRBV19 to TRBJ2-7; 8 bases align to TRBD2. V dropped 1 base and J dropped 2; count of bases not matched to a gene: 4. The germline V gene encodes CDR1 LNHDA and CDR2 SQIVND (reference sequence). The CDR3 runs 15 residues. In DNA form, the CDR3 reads TGTGCCAGTAGTATAGGACTAGCGCAGACCTACGAGCAGTACTTC. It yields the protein CASSIGLAQTYEQYF.

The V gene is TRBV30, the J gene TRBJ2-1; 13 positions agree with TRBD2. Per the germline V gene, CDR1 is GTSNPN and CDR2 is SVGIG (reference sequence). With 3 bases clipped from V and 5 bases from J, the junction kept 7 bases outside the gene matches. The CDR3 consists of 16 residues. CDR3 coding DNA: TGTGCCTGGAGCCGGGGGGGACTAGCGGGAAACAATGAGCAGTTCTTC. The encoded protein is CAWSRGGLAGNNEQFF.

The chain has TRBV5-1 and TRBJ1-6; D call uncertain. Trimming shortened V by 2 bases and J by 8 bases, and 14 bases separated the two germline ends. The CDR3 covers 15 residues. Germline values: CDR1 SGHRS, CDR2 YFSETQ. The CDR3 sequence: CASSFGPAGDSPLHF. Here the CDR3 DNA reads TGCGCCAGCAGCTTTGGTCCGGCCGGTGATTCACCCCTCCACTTT.

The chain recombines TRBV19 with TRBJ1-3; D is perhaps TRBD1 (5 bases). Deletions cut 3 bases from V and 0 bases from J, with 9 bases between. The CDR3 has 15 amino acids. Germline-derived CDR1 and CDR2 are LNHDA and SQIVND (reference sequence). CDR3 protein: CASSMTGPSGNTIYF. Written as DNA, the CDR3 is TGTGCCAGTAGTATGACGGGGCCCTCTGGAAACACCATATATTTT.

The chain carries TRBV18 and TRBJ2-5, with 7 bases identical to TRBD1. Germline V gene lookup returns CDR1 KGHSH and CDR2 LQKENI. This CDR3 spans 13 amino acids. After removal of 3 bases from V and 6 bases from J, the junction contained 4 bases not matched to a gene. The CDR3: CASSPGTVQTQYF. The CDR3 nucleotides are TGTGCCAGCTCACCCGGGACAGTTCAGACCCAGTACTTC.